This record looks at one T cell receptor beta chain sequence and its context. An end of the junction differs from the germline gene, which may be a read error. These data belong to a study of blood T cell repertoires in COVID-19. Here immunoSEQ multiplex PCR was the method, and the copy in TCRdb shows in-frame clones only, minus some. This sample has approximately 50,000 clones, with about 92% found just once. This CDR3 region has 15 residues. Germline CDR1 reads SSHAT; CDR2 reads FNYEAQ (reference sequence). The gene calls are TRBV7-7 and TRBJ2-3; TRBD1 aligns across 7 bases. This clonotype was sampled from a man aged 45-65 years with active COVID-19. The sample was peripheral blood. CDR3 sequence reads: CASSLGNRGSDTQYF. The DNA of the CDR3 is TGTGCTAGCAGCTTAGGAAACAGGGGTTCAGATACGCAGTATTTT. The whole variable domain, remainder taken from reference TRBV7-7 and TRBJ2-3, is GAGVSQSPRYKVTKRGQDVTLRCDPISSHATLYWYQQALGQGPEFLTYFNYEAQPDKSGLPSDRFSAERPEGSISTLTIQRTEQRDSAMYRCASSLGNRGSDTQYFGPGTRLTVL.